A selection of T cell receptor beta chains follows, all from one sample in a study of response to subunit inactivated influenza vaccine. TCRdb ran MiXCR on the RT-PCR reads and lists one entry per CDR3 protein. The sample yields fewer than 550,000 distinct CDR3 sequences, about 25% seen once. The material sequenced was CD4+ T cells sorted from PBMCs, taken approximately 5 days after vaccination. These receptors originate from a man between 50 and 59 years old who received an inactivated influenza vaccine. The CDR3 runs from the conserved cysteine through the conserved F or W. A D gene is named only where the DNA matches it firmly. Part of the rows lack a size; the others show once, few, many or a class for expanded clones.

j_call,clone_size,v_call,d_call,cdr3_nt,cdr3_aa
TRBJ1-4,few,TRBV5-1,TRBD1,TGCGCCAGCAGCTGGACGACAGGGAGTGAAAAACTGTTTTTT,CASSWTTGSEKLFF
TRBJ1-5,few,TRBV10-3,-,TGTGCCATCCGCAGGGGTACCGATCAGCCCCAGCATTTT,CAIRRGTDQPQHF
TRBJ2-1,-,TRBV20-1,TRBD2,TGCAGTGCACCGGGACTAGCGGAGGCCTACAATGAGCAGTTCTTC,CSAPGLAEAYNEQFF
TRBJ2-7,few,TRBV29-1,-,TGCAGCGTTGTTAGGACAGTCACAGGTTCCGAGCAGTACTTC,CSVVRTVTGSEQYF
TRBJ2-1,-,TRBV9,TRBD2,TGTGCCAGCAGCGTAGAACTAGCGGGACGTGAGCAGTTCTTC,CASSVELAGREQFF
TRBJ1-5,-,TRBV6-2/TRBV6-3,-,TGTGCCAGCAGGCAAGCAGGGGGCAATCAGCCCCAGCATTTT,CASRQAGGNQPQHF
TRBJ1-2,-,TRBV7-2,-,TGTGCCAGCAGCTTAGCCTCGGACTTTCCTGGCTACACCTTC,CASSLASDFPGYTF
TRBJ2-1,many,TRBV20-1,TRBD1,TGCAGTGCTCCAGGACAGGGCCACTACTCCTACAATGAGCAGTTCTTC,CSAPGQGHYSYNEQFF
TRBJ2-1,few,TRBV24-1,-,TGTGCCACCAGTAGGGGAACCTACAATGAGCAGTTCTTC,CATSRGTYNEQFF
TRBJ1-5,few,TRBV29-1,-,TGCAGCGTTGCTTACGGGGAAAGACAGCCCCAGCATTTT,CSVAYGERQPQHF
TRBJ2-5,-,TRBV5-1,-,TGCGCCAGCAGCTTGGTTACAGGGAGCTACCAAGAGACCCAGTACTTC,CASSLVTGSYQETQYF
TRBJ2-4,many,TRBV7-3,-,TGTGCCAGCAGCCTCGACTTTAAAAACATTCAGTACTTC,CASSLDFKNIQYF
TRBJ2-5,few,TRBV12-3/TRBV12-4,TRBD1,TGTGCCAGCAGTTTAGGGCAGGGGGTTCTGCTAGAGACCCAGTACTTC,CASSLGQGVLLETQYF
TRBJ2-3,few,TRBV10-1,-,TGCGCCAGCAGTGATAGTGGACTACGCACAGATACGCAGTATTTT,CASSDSGLRTDTQYF
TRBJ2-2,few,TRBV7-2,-,TGTGCCAGCAGCTTAAGGGGGTTACACACCGGGGAGCTGTTTTTT,CASSLRGLHTGELFF
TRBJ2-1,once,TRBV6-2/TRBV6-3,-,TGTGCCAGCACCTCTAGCTACAATGAGCAGTTCTTC,CASTSSYNEQFF
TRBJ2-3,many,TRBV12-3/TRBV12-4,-,TGTGCCAGCAGTTTATCTGGCCACGCAGATACGCAGTATTTT,CASSLSGHADTQYF
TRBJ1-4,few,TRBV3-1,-,TGTGCCAGCAGCCAAGGAGATGGAAAACTGTTTTTT,CASSQGDGKLFF
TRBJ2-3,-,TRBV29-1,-,TGCAGCGGGCGACAGGCTCGGGGAGATACGCAGTATTTT,CSGRQARGDTQYF
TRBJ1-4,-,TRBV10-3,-,TGTGCCATATCAATTGCAACTAATGAAAAACTGTTTTTT,CAISIATNEKLFF